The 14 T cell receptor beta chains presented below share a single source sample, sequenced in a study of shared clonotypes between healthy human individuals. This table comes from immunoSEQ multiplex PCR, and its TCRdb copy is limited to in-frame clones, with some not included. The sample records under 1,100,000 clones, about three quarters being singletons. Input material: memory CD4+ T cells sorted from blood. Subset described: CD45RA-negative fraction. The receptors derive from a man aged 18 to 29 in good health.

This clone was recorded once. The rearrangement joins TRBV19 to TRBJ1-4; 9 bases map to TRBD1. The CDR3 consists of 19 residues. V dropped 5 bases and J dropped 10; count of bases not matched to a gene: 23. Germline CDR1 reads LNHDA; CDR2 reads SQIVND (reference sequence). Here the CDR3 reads CASSSLRPLTGQGTRKLFF. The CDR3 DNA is TGTGCCAGTAGTTCCCTGCGGCCACTTACGGGACAGGGTACCAGAAAACTGTTTTTT.

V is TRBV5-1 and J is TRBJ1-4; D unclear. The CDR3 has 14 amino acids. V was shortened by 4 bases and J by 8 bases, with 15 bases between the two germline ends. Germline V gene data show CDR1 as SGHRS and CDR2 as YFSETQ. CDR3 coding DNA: TGCGCCAGCAGCCCTACCGGGGTTGAAGAAAAACTGTTTTTT. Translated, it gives CASSPTGVEEKLFF.

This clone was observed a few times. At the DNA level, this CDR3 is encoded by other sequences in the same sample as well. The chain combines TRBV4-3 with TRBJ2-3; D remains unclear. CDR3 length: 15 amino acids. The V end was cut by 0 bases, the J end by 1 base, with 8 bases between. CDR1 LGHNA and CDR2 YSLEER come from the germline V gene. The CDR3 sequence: CASSQEGRGTDTQYF. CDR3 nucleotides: TGCGCCAGCAGCCAAGAGGGAAGGGGCACAGATACGCAGTATTTT.

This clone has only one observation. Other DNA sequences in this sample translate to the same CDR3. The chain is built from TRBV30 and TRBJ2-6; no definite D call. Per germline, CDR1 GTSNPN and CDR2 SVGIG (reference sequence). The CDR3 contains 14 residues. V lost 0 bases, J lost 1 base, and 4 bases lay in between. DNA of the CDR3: TGTGCCTGGAGTGTTGGTTCTGGGGCCAACGTCCTGACTTTC. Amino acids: CAWSVGSGANVLTF.

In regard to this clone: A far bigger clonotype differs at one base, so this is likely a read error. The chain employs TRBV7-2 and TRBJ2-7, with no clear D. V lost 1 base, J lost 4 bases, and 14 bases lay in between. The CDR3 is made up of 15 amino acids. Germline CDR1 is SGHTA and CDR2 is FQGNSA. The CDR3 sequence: CASSLDLTALYEQYF. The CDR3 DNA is TGTGCCAGCAGCTTAGATCTAACGGCCCTGTACGAGCAGTACTTC.

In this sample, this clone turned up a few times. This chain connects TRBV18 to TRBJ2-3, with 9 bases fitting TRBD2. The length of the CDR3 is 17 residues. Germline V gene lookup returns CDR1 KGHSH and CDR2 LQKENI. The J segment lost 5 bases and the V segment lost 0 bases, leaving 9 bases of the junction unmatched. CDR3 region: CASSPPGGTSPLDTQYF. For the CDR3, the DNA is TGTGCCAGCTCACCACCGGGCGGGACTAGCCCATTAGATACGCAGTATTTT.

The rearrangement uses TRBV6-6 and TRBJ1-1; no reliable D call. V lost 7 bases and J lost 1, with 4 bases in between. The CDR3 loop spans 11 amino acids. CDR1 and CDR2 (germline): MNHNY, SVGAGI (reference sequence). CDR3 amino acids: CASTGNTEAFF. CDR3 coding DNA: TGTGCCAGCACCGGGAACACTGAAGCTTTCTTT.

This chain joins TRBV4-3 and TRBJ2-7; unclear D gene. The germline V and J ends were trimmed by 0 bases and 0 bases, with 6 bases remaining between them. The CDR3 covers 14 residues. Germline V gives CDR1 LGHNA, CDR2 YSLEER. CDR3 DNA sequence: TGCGCCAGCAGCCAAGAGTCCAGCTCCTACGAGCAGTACTTC. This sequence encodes CASSQESSSYEQYF.

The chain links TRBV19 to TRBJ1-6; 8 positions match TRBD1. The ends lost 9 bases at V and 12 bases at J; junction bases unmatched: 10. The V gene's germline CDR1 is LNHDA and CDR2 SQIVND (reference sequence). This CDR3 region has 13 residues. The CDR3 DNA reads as TGTGCCAGCAAACTGACAGGGGAAGTACCCCTCCACTTT. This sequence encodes CASKLTGEVPLHF. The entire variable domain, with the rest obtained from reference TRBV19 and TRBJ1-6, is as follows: DGGITQSPKYLFRKEGQNVTLSCEQNLNHDAMYWYRQDPGQGLRLIYYSQIVNDFQKGDIAEGYSVSREKKESFPLTVTSAQKNPTAFYLCASKLTGEVPLHFGNGTRLTVT.

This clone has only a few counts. DNA for the CDR3: TGTGCCAGCACCCTCGGGCCCTGGGATCCCCAGTACTTC. This gives the protein CASTLGPWDPQYF. The chain combines TRBV5-6 with TRBJ2-5, with unresolved D. The CDR3 runs 13 residues. CDR1 is SGHDT, CDR2 YYEEEE, per germline. V was pared by 6 bases and J by 9 bases, with 18 bases between.

CDR3 protein: CASRRGLVEKLFF. The CDR3 DNA follows: TGTGCCAGCAGAAGAGGACTGGTTGAAAAACTGTTTTTT. The rearrangement joins TRBV6-6 to TRBJ1-4, with D unresolved. Germline V gives CDR1 MNHNY, CDR2 SVGAGI (reference sequence). The CDR3 has 13 residues. Trimming pared 6 bases from V and 7 bases from J, leaving 12 bases between.

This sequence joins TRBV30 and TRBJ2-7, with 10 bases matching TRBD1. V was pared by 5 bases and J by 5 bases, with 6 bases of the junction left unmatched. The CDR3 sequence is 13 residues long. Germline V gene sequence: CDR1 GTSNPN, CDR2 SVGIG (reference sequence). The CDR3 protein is CAWDPDRGHEQYF. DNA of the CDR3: TGTGCCTGGGACCCCGACAGGGGGCACGAGCAGTACTTC.

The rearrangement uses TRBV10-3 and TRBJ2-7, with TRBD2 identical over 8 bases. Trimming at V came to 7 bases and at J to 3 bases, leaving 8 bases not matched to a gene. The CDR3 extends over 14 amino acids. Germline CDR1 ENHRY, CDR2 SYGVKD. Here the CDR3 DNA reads TGTGCCATCACCCCCGGGGGGGGAATCTACGAGCAGTACTTC. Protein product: CAITPGGGIYEQYF.

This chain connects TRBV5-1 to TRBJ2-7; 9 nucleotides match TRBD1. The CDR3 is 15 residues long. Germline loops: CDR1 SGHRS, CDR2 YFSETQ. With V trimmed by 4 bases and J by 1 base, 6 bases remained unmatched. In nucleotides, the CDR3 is TGCGCCAGCAGCCGGGACAGGGAGACGTCCTACGAGCAGTACTTC. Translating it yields CASSRDRETSYEQYF. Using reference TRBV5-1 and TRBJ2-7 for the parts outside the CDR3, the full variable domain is KAGVTQTPRYLIKTRGQQVTLSCSPISGHRSVSWYQQTPGQGLQFLFEYFSETQRNKGNFPGRFSGRQFSNSRSEMNVSTLELGDSALYLCASSRDRETSYEQYFGPGTRLTVT.